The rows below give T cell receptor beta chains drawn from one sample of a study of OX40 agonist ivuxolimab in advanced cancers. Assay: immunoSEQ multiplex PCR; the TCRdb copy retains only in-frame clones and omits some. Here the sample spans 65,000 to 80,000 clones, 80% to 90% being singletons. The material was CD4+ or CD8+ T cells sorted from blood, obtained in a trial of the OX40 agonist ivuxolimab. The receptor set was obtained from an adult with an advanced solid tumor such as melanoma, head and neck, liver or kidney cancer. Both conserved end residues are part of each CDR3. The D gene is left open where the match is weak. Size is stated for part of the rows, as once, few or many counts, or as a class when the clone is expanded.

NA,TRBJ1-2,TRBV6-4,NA,TGTGCCACAAGGACAGCCTATGGCTACACCTTC,CATRTAYGYTF
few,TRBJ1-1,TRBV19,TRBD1,TGTGCCAGTAGTAGGACAGGGGGCGCGAACACTGAAGCTTTCTTT,CASSRTGGANTEAFF
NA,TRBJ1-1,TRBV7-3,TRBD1,TGTGCCAGCAGCTTAAGAGCAGGGGGATACACTGAAGCTTTCTTT,CASSLRAGGYTEAFF
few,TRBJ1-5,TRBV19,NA,TGTGCCAGTAGTATGCCCCCCCGACACAGATATAGCAATCAGCCCCAGCATTTT,CASSMPPRHRYSNQPQHF
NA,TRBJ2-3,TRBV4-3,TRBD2,TGCGCCAGCAGCCTAACTCTCGGAACTAGCGGGGGAATTAGCACAGATACGCAGTATTTT,CASSLTLGTSGGISTDTQYF
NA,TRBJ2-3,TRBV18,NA,TGTGCCAGCTCATTCCTCGTTAGTAGCTCCTCTAGCACAGATACGCAGTATTTT,CASSFLVSSSSSTDTQYF
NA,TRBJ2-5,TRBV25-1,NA,TGTGCCAGCAGTGAATTGGGGCAGAAAGAGACCCAGTACTTC,CASSELGQKETQYF
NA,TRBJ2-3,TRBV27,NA,TGTGCCAGCAGTTTTTCTTTCCCCACAGATACGCAGTATTTT,CASSFSFPTDTQYF
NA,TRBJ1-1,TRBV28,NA,TGTGCCACCCTCTTAGTGGGCCCGAACACTGAAGCTTTCTTT,CATLLVGPNTEAFF
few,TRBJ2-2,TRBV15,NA,TGTGCCACCAGCAGACCGACAGGGAACACCGGGGAGCTGTTTTTT,CATSRPTGNTGELFF
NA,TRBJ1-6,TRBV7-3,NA,TGTGCCAGCGGGGCGGGGATTAATTCACCCCTCCACTTT,CASGAGINSPLHF
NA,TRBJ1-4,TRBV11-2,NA,TGTGCCAGCAGCCCAAGAGGTGCGGGGCGGACTAATGAAAAACTGTTTTTT,CASSPRGAGRTNEKLFF
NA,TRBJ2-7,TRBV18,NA,TGTGCCAGCTCACCCCAATCCGACTACGAGCAGTACTTC,CASSPQSDYEQYF
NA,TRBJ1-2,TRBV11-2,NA,TGTGCCAGCAGCGCCGACAGATTCTATGGCTACACCTTC,CASSADRFYGYTF
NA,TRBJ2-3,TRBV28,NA,TGTGCCAGCAGTTTACCGGCCAAAGATACGCAGTATTTT,CASSLPAKDTQYF
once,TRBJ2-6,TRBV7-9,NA,TGTGCCAGCAGCCAGCACTCTGGGGCCAACGTCCTGACTTTC,CASSQHSGANVLTF
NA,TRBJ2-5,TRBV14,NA,TGTGCCAGCAGCCAAGCCCCCCGCGGGACCCAGTACTTC,CASSQAPRGTQYF
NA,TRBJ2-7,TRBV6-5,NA,TGTGCCAGCAGTTACTCGGCGGGCACCTACGAGCAGTACTTC,CASSYSAGTYEQYF
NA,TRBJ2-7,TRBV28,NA,TGTGCCAGCAGAACTAGGCTAACAGGGCTTTCCTACGAGCAGTACTTC,CASRTRLTGLSYEQYF
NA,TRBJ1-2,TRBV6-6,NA,TGTGCCAGCACCATACCGCGGGACGCAGCTGGCTACACCTTC,CASTIPRDAAGYTF
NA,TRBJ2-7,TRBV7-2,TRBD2,TGTGCCAGCAGCCAAGTGCTAGCGGGGGACGGCGAGCAGTACTTC,CASSQVLAGDGEQYF
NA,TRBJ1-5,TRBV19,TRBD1,TGTGCCAGTAGTACCCGCGGGACAGAAAGCAATCAGCCCCAGCATTTT,CASSTRGTESNQPQHF
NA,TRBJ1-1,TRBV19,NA,TGTGCCAGTAGCCAGACGGGGGGGGGCACTGAAGCTTTCTTT,CASSQTGGGTEAFF
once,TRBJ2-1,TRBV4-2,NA,TGTGCCAGCAGCCAAGCTATCGGAGGGGGCGAGGAGCAGTTCTTC,CASSQAIGGGEEQFF
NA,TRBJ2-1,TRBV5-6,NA,TGTGCCAGCAGCTCCGCTTGGAGGGGGGAGGACAATGAGCAGTTCTTC,CASSSAWRGEDNEQFF
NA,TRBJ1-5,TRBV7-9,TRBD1,TGTGCCAGCAGCCAGGGACAGAGTTATCAGCCCCAGCATTTT,CASSQGQSYQPQHF
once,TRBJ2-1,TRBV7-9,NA,TGTGCCAGCAGCTTAGCGGCCCACAATGAGCAGTTCTTC,CASSLAAHNEQFF
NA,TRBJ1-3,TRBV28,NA,TGTGCCAGCAGTTGGCAGGTTCCTGGAAACACCATATATTTT,CASSWQVPGNTIYF
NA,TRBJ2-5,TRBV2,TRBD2,TGTGCCAGCAGTAATCTAGCGGGGACCCAAGAGACCCAGTACTTC,CASSNLAGTQETQYF
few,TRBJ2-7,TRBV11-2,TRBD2,TGTGCCAGCAGCTTAATCCTAGCGGCCAAGGGATACGAGCAGTACTTC,CASSLILAAKGYEQYF
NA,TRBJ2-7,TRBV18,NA,TGTGCCAGCTCACGGGGATCGGGCTCCTACGAGCAGTACTTC,CASSRGSGSYEQYF
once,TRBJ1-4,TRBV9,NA,TGTGCCAGCAGCACCCCGGGAACCGGAGAAAAACTGTTTTTT,CASSTPGTGEKLFF
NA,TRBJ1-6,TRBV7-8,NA,TGTGCCAGCAGCTCTGGGGGGGCCGGTGTTAGGTCCTATAATTCACCCCTCCACTTT,CASSSGGAGVRSYNSPLHF
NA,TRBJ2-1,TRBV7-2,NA,TGTGCCAGCAGGAGACAGATAAACAATGAGCAGTTCTTC,CASRRQINNEQFF
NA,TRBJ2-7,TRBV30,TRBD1,TGTGCCCGGAGTACCGGGACAGCCATCCTCGAGCAGTACTTC,CARSTGTAILEQYF
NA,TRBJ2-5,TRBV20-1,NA,TGCAGTGCTCATAAAGGAGAGACCCAGTACTTC,CSAHKGETQYF
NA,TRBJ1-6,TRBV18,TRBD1,TGTGCCAGCTCCGGACAGGGGCCGATGGGTAATTCACCCCTCCACTTT,CASSGQGPMGNSPLHF
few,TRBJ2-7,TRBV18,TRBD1,TGTGCCAGCTCACACGGGACAGGGAACTACGAGCAGTACTTC,CASSHGTGNYEQYF
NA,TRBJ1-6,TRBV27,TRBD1,TGTGCCAGCCGACAGGGTTCCTATAATTCACCCCTCCACTTT,CASRQGSYNSPLHF
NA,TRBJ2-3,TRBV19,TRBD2,TGTGCCAGTAGTTTGGGCAGCGGGGGAACAGATACGCAGTATTTT,CASSLGSGGTDTQYF
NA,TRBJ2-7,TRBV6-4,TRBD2,TGTGCCAGCAGCGACCGGCTACCGGGACTAGCGGGGGGCGGCCTTTCCTACGAGCAGTACTTC,CASSDRLPGLAGGGLSYEQYF
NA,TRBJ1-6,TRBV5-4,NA,TGTGCCAGCAGACCCGAAAGGGATGGGGATTCACCCCTCCACTTT,CASRPERDGDSPLHF
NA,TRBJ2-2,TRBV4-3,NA,TGCGCCAGCAGCCCCGGCCCCAGCGGTAACACCGGGGAGCTGTTTTTT,CASSPGPSGNTGELFF
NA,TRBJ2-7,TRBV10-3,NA,TGTGCCATCAGGGAGGGGCCCTCCTACGAGCAGTACTTC,CAIREGPSYEQYF
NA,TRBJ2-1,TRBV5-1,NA,TGCGCCAGCGGTACCGGGAGTTCCTACAATGAGCAGTTCTTC,CASGTGSSYNEQFF
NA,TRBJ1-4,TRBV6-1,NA,TGTGCCAGCAGTGACTGGGACGGAAATGAAAAACTGTTTTTT,CASSDWDGNEKLFF
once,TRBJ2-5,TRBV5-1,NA,TGCGCCAGCAGCTTTGGGGGGCGCTTGCCCCAAGAGACCCAGTACTTC,CASSFGGRLPQETQYF
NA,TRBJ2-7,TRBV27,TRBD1,TGTGCCAGCAGTTCCCCCGGGACAGGGGGCTTTTACGAGCAGTACTTC,CASSSPGTGGFYEQYF
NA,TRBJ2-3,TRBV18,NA,TGTGCCAGCTCACCACGGGATCTAACGGCAGATACGCAGTATTTT,CASSPRDLTADTQYF
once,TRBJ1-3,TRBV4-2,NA,TGTGCCAGCAGCCAAGATATGCCGGGGCTCTCAGGAAACACCATATATTTT,CASSQDMPGLSGNTIYF
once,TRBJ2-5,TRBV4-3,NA,TGCGCCAGCAGCCAAGCCCCCCACAAACTACGCGAGACCCAGTACTTC,CASSQAPHKLRETQYF
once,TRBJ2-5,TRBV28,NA,TGTGCCAGCAAAGCCCGGGGGTGGCAAGAGACCCAGTACTTC,CASKARGWQETQYF
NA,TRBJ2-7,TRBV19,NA,TGTGCCAGTAAAAGCGGTTGGGGCGAGCAGTACTTC,CASKSGWGEQYF